This T cell receptor (beta chain) was sequenced for a study of immune characterization of retroperitoneal liposarcoma. One entry per CDR3 protein results from TCRdb running MiXCR on the PCR reads. The data show several thousand distinct CDR3 sequences, around 45% seen once. This CDR3 comprises 13 residues. V lost 6 bases, J lost 13 bases, and 19 bases lay in between. The V gene's germline CDR1 is SGHTA and CDR2 FQGNSA. V usage is TRBV7-2 and J usage is TRBJ2-1; D possibly uses TRBD1 or TRBD2 (6 bases each). The TCR originated in a male donor with retroperitoneal liposarcoma. The sequencing sample was made of tumor tissue. In DNA form, the CDR3 reads TGTGCCAGCAGTCGGGGGCCCCAAGAGACCCAGTTCTTC. This codes for CASSRGPQETQFF.